The 32 T cell receptor beta chains given below trace back to one sample, sequenced in a study of shared clonotypes between healthy human individuals. Libraries were prepared by immunoSEQ multiplex PCR; TCRdb keeps only in-frame clonotypes and omits some of them. The table has roughly 1.4 million clones, 98% to 99% seen once. Material for sequencing was naive CD4+ T cells sorted from blood. The subset is: CD45RA+ positively selected. The receptors here all came from a man aged 25 to 40 in good health.

With respect to this clone: Other nucleotide sequences from this sample produce the same CDR3. J is TRBJ1-1 and V is TRBV18, with 8 bases fitting TRBD1. The CDR3 totals 15 residues. The V gene end was trimmed by 1 base and the J gene end by 3 bases; junction bases not matched to a gene: 4. Per the germline V gene, CDR1 is KGHSH and CDR2 is LQKENI. The CDR3 sequence: CASSPQGQGYTEAFF. DNA for the CDR3: TGTGCCAGCTCACCACAAGGACAGGGATACACTGAAGCTTTCTTT.

The chain couples TRBV21-1 to TRBJ2-1; the D segment call TRBD2 is taken from the table without a DNA check. TRBV21-1 represents a pseudogene. CDR3 length: 17 residues. The CDR3 protein is CASRDPLSGSKFNEQFF. CDR3 DNA: TGTGCCAGCAGGGATCCCCTTAGCGGGAGCAAGTTCAATGAGCAGTTCTTC.

The V call is TRBV9, the J call TRBJ2-7; the D is unclear. This CDR3 comprises 15 residues. The V end was cut by 4 bases, the J end by 3 bases, with 17 bases between. The germline gives CDR1 SGDLS, CDR2 YYNGEE. Written as DNA, the CDR3 is TGTGCCAGCAGCCCCACGGCTATTGCAGGCTACGAGCAGTACTTC. Translation: CASSPTAIAGYEQYF.

The chain employs TRBV28 and TRBJ2-7; D is unresolved. CDR1 is MDHEN and CDR2 is SYDVKM in the germline V gene. The CDR3 has 17 residues. Trimming removed 1 base from V and 2 bases from J, with 18 bases in between. CDR3 DNA: TGTGCCAGCAGTTTATTACCTATGGGCGGAGCCGCCTACGAGCAGTACTTC. It codes for CASSLLPMGGAAYEQYF.

This clone was picked up one time. CDR3 loop: CASSPGTGEAFF. As DNA, the CDR3 is TGTGCCAGCAGCCCCGGGACAGGGGAGGCTTTCTTT. The V and J genes are TRBV5-4 and TRBJ1-1; 10 bases agree with TRBD1. The junction had 5 bases not matched to a gene; V was cut back by 4 bases and J by 11 bases. This CDR3 is built from 12 residues. The germline CDR1 and CDR2 sequences are SGHNT and YYREEE (reference sequence). Full variable domain (outside the CDR3, taken from reference TRBV5-4 and TRBJ1-1): ETGVTQSPTHLIKTRGQQVTLRCSSQSGHNTVSWYQQALGQGPQFIFQYYREEENGRGNFPPRFSGLQFPNYSSELNVNALELDDSALYLCASSPGTGEAFFGQGTRLTVV.

The chain recombines TRBV6-1 with TRBJ2-5; D uncertain. The germline V gene has CDR1 MNHNS and CDR2 SASEGT. The V end lost 2 bases, the J end lost 1 base, and 11 bases lay between the germline ends. This CDR3 has 15 amino acids. The CDR3 region has the DNA TGTGCCAGCAGTGAAAGTCCAGTCTTCCAAGAGACCCAGTACTTC. Amino acids: CASSESPVFQETQYF.

A few counts support this clone. In the same sample, other DNA sequences code for this CDR3. V and J are TRBV18 and TRBJ2-3; D is unclear. CDR3 length: 13 residues. The germline CDR1 and CDR2 sequences are KGHSH and LQKENI. V lost 0 bases and J lost 3, with 4 bases in between. CDR3 in DNA: TGTGCCAGCTCACCACCGGGGACAGATACGCAGTATTTT. This encodes CASSPPGTDTQYF.

This chain joins TRBV4-2 and TRBJ1-3, with 7 bases identical to TRBD1. V was clipped by 4 bases and J by 4 bases; unmatched bases: 10. This CDR3 comprises 16 residues. Germline V lookup: CDR1 LGHNA, CDR2 YNFKEQ. The CDR3 spells CASSRRQGVGGNTIYF. The DNA of the CDR3 is TGTGCCAGCAGCCGCAGACAGGGTGTAGGGGGAAACACCATATATTTT.

The count of this clone is one. V gene TRBV11-3 combines with J gene TRBJ2-7; D call uncertain. Germline assignment: CDR1 SGHNT and CDR2 YENEEA. The V end lost 1 base, the J end lost 8 bases, and 12 bases lay between the germline ends. The CDR3 covers 13 residues. This CDR3 is CASSLVGLGKQYF. The CDR3 bases are TGTGCCAGCAGCTTAGTAGGTCTTGGGAAGCAGTACTTC. The full variable domain, its missing parts supplied by reference TRBV11-3 and TRBJ2-7, is EAGVVQSPRYKIIEKKQPVAFWCNPISGHNTLYWYLQNLGQGPELLIRYENEEAVDDSQLPKDRFSAERLKGVDSTLKIQPAELGDSAVYLCASSLVGLGKQYFGPGTRLTVT.

V gene TRBV7-2 combines with J gene TRBJ2-3; 9 bases align to TRBD1. Germline V lookup: CDR1 SGHTA, CDR2 FQGNSA. V was pared by 5 bases and J by 14 bases, with 14 bases of the junction left unmatched. This CDR3 is 14 amino acids long. CDR3 nucleotides: TGTGCCAGCAGCGCCCCGGGACAGGGCCGGGTATGGTATTTT. It yields the protein CASSAPGQGRVWYF.

The V and J genes are TRBV28 and TRBJ2-3, with D hard to call. Trimming shortened V by 7 bases and J by 4 bases, and 18 bases separated the two germline ends. CDR3 length: 15 residues. In germline, CDR1 is MDHEN, CDR2 SYDVKM. The CDR3 loop reads CASKGWAWEADTQYF. The CDR3 DNA reads TGTGCCAGCAAAGGGTGGGCCTGGGAAGCAGATACGCAGTATTTT.

This sequence joins TRBV15 and TRBJ2-7, with D tentatively TRBD1 (6 bases). Per germline, CDR1 LNHNV and CDR2 YYDKDF (reference sequence). V was pared by 5 bases and J by 4 bases, with 12 bases between. The CDR3 sequence is 13 residues long. CDR3 residues: CATSRQGFYEQYF. The CDR3, as DNA: TGTGCCACCAGCCGGCAGGGGTTTTACGAGCAGTACTTC.

The chain couples TRBV7-2 to TRBJ1-2, with D perhaps TRBD1 (5 bases). V lost 5 bases to trimming and J lost 8 bases, with 12 bases between them. Germline loops: CDR1 SGHTA, CDR2 FQGNSA. This CDR3 has 12 residues. CDR3: CASSPGGTGYTF. The CDR3 nucleotides are TGTGCCAGCAGCCCAGGCGGGACGGGCTACACCTTC.

This chain's CDR3 is CASSQVSDSYNEQFF. The CDR3, as DNA: TGCGCCAGCAGCCAAGTTTCGGACAGTTACAATGAGCAGTTCTTC. The chain uses TRBV4-1 and TRBJ2-1; a possible D gene is TRBD1 (6 bases). Trimming stripped 1 base from V and 4 bases from J, with 11 bases between. There are 15 residues in the CDR3. Germline V gene data show CDR1 as MGHRA and CDR2 as YSYEKL.

This chain connects TRBV10-3 to TRBJ2-1; D is undetermined. Germline CDR1 reads ENHRY; CDR2 reads SYGVKD. The CDR3 runs 13 residues. The germline V and J ends were trimmed by 4 bases and 6 bases, with 10 bases remaining between them. CDR3 sequence reads: CAISVPPPNEQFF. As DNA, the CDR3 is TGTGCCATCAGTGTTCCCCCTCCCAATGAGCAGTTCTTC.

This chain joins TRBV5-6 and TRBJ2-1, with D possibly being TRBD2 (5 bases). V lost 3 bases to trimming and J lost 0 bases, with 16 bases between them. This CDR3 has 17 residues. The germline V gene encodes CDR1 SGHDT and CDR2 YYEEEE. As DNA, the CDR3 is TGTGCCAGCAGCTCCGCTGAAAGCGGAAGCTCCTACAATGAGCAGTTCTTC. Translation gives CASSSAESGSSYNEQFF. Supplemented by reference TRBV5-6 and TRBJ2-1, the full variable domain reads DAGVTQSPTHLIKTRGQQVTLRCSPKSGHDTVSWYQQALGQGPQFIFQYYEEEERQRGNFPDRFSGHQFPNYSSELNVNALLLGDSALYLCASSSAESGSSYNEQFFGPGTRLTVL.

The V call is TRBV6-6, the J call TRBJ1-2, with 7 bases that match TRBD1. The germline V gene has CDR1 MNHNY and CDR2 SVGAGI (reference sequence). The CDR3 is made up of 15 amino acids. With V trimmed by 2 bases and J by 4 bases, 7 bases remained unmatched. This CDR3 reads CASSYPRDSSYGYTF. The CDR3 nucleotides are TGTGCCAGCAGTTACCCCAGGGACAGCTCCTATGGCTACACCTTC.

The V call is TRBV4-3, the J call TRBJ2-7; D is tentatively TRBD1 or TRBD2 (5 bases each). V was shortened by 0 bases and J by 0 bases, with 24 bases between the two germline ends. CDR3 length: 20 amino acids. Looked up from germline, CDR1 is LGHNA and CDR2 is YSLEER. The CDR3 nucleotides are TGCGCCAGCAGCCAAGATTCTTCGGTGAGGGGCCGCCTTAGCTCCTACGAGCAGTACTTC. It is translated as CASSQDSSVRGRLSSYEQYF.

This clone was counted a single time. The chain links TRBV7-2 to TRBJ2-7, with 8 bases matching TRBD1. The CDR3 loop spans 18 amino acids. Trimming took 3 bases from V and 3 from J; bases not matched to a gene: 16. Germline-derived CDR1 and CDR2 are SGHTA and FQGNSA. Here the CDR3 reads CASSFRGEAAGGYYEQYF. The CDR3 DNA is TGTGCCAGCAGCTTCCGAGGCGAGGCGGCAGGGGGCTACTACGAGCAGTACTTC.

The sample holds one count of this clone. At the DNA level, this CDR3 is encoded by other sequences in the same sample as well. The chain's CDR3 is CATTGGWNQPQHF. Written as DNA, the CDR3 is TGTGCGACGACAGGGGGATGGAATCAGCCCCAGCATTTT. J is TRBJ1-5 and V is TRBV19; TRBD1 aligns across 9 bases. Per germline, CDR1 LNHDA and CDR2 SQIVND (reference sequence). This CDR3 comprises 13 residues.

The rearrangement uses TRBV5-4 and TRBJ2-7; the D gene could be TRBD1 or TRBD2 (5 bases each). This CDR3 comprises 15 residues. Germline V gene data show CDR1 as SGHNT and CDR2 as YYREEE (reference sequence). Trimming shortened V by 5 bases and J by 3 bases, and 18 bases separated the two germline ends. The CDR3 DNA sequence: TGTGCCAGCAGGGCCGGGACGTCGAGTTACTACGAGCAGTACTTC. Protein product: CASRAGTSSYYEQYF.

V gene TRBV10-2 combines with J gene TRBJ1-5, with 8 nucleotides matching TRBD1. The germline V gene has CDR1 WSHSY and CDR2 SAAADI. The CDR3 is made up of 14 amino acids. The V segment lost 8 bases and the J segment 4 bases; nucleotides outside the gene matches: 7. The CDR3 DNA is TGCGCCAGCGGCGGACAGGGCCTTAATCAGCCCCAGCATTTT. Amino acid sequence: CASGGQGLNQPQHF.

This clone appeared a single time. The J gene is TRBJ2-7, the V gene TRBV15, with a weak D call TRBD1 (6 bases). Trimming left V 4 bases short and J 2 bases short, with 15 bases between. The CDR3 totals 15 residues. The germline gives CDR1 LNHNV, CDR2 YYDKDF (reference sequence). The CDR3 DNA is TGTGCCACCAGCAACCGGGACACACCGACCTACGAGCAGTACTTC. Translated, it gives CATSNRDTPTYEQYF.

The chain joins TRBV6-5 to TRBJ2-2; weak D call: TRBD2 (5 bases). Trimming took 3 bases from V and 0 from J, leaving 11 bases between them. CDR1 and CDR2 (germline): MNHEY, SVGAGI. The CDR3 consists of 16 residues. DNA of the CDR3: TGTGCCAGCAGTTATTATCTAGCCGCGAACACCGGGGAGCTGTTTTTT. The encoded protein is CASSYYLAANTGELFF.

The V and J genes are TRBV5-1 and TRBJ2-3; 9 bases are shared with TRBD2. V lost 2 bases and J lost 6; bases outside the gene matches: 4. In germline, CDR1 is SGHRS, CDR2 YFSETQ. The length of the CDR3 is 14 residues. This CDR3 reads CASSFGTSIDTQYF. DNA for the CDR3: TGCGCCAGCAGCTTCGGGACTAGCATTGATACGCAGTATTTT.

Concerning this clone itself: The sample holds other DNA sequences that translate to the same CDR3. V and J are TRBV18 and TRBJ1-1, with 9 bases that match TRBD1. J was trimmed by 5 bases and V by 6 bases; bases with no gene match: 4. The CDR3 runs 13 residues. Germline V gives CDR1 KGHSH, CDR2 LQKENI. The CDR3 sequence: CASSPDRGTEAFF. DNA for the CDR3: TGTGCCAGCTCGCCCGACAGGGGGACTGAAGCTTTCTTT.

The V and J genes are TRBV7-6 and TRBJ2-1; the match to TRBD2 covers 10 bases. J was trimmed by 6 bases and V by 6 bases; bases with no gene match: 5. There are 14 residues in the CDR3. CDR1 is SGHVS, CDR2 FNYEAQ, per germline. The CDR3 reads CASSQREGANEQFF. The CDR3 DNA reads as TGTGCCAGCAGTCAGCGGGAGGGGGCCAATGAGCAGTTCTTC.

This rearrangement joins TRBV19 to TRBJ2-1; weak D call: TRBD1 (5 bases). In germline, CDR1 is LNHDA, CDR2 SQIVND (reference sequence). This CDR3 spans 15 amino acids. With 2 bases removed from V and 4 bases from J, the gap between germline ends came to 12 bases. CDR3 in amino acids: CASSIMTDSYNEQFF. CDR3 DNA sequence: TGTGCCAGTAGTATAATGACAGACTCATACAATGAGCAGTTCTTC.

The chain couples TRBV5-1 to TRBJ1-1, with D tentatively TRBD1 (6 bases). CDR3 length: 14 residues. Germline CDR1 is SGHRS and CDR2 is YFSETQ. The germline V and J ends were trimmed by 2 bases and 3 bases, with 11 bases remaining between them. The CDR3 coding sequence is TGCGCCAGCAGCTTCCAGGGGTACGACACTGAAGCTTTCTTT. It encodes CASSFQGYDTEAFF.

The gene calls are TRBV18 and TRBJ2-7; D gene unclear. Trimming removed 2 bases at V and 4 bases at J, with 12 bases between. Germline V gene data show CDR1 as KGHSH and CDR2 as LQKENI. The CDR3 totals 14 residues. The CDR3 is CASSPIWRTYEQYF. In DNA form, the CDR3 reads TGTGCCAGCTCACCAATCTGGCGTACGTACGAGCAGTACTTC.

The V gene is TRBV7-8, the J gene TRBJ2-1; D might be TRBD2 (5 bases). The germline V gene has CDR1 SGHVS and CDR2 FQNEAQ. Trimming shortened V by 5 bases and J by 7 bases, and 12 bases separated the two germline ends. The CDR3 contains 13 residues. The CDR3 reads CASSHTRENEQFF. CDR3 DNA sequence: TGTGCCAGCAGCCATACTAGGGAGAATGAGCAGTTCTTC.

The chain has TRBV29-1 and TRBJ2-1; D is tentatively TRBD1 or TRBD2 (5 bases each). Germline assignment: CDR1 SQVTM and CDR2 ANQGSEA. The V gene lost 5 bases and the J gene lost 4 bases, with 15 bases spanning the gap. The CDR3 totals 14 residues. CDR3 residues: CSVLGTDVYNEQFF. Written as DNA, the CDR3 is TGCAGCGTTCTAGGGACGGACGTTTACAATGAGCAGTTCTTC.